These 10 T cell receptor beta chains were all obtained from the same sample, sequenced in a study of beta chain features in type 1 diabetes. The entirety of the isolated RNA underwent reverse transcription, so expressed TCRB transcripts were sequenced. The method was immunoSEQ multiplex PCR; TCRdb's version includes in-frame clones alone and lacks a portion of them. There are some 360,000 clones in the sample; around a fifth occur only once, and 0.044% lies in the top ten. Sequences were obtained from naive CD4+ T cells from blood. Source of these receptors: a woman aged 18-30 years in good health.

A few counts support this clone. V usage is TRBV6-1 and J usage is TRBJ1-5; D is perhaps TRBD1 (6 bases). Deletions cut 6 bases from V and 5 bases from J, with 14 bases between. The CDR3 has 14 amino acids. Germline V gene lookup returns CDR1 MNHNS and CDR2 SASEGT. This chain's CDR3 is CASSQGLRYQPQHF. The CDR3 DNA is TGTGCCAGCAGCCAGGGGCTGAGGTATCAGCCCCAGCATTTT.

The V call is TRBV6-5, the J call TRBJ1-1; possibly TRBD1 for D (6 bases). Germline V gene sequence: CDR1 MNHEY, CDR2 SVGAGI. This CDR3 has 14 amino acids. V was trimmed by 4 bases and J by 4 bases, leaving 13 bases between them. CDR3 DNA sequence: TGTGCCAGCAGTTCCCAGCGGGGGCTCACTGAAGCTTTCTTT. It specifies CASSSQRGLTEAFF.

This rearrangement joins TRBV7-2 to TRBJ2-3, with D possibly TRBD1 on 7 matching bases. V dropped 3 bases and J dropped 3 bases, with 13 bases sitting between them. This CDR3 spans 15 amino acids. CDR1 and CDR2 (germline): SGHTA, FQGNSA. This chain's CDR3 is CASSFQGGWTDTQYF. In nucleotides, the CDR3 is TGTGCCAGCAGCTTCCAGGGGGGTTGGACAGATACGCAGTATTTT.

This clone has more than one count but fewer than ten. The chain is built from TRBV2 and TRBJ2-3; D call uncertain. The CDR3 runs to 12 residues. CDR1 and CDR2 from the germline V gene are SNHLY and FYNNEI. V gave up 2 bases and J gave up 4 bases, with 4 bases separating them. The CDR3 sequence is CASSERSDTQYF. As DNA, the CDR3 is TGTGCCAGCAGTGAACGGTCAGATACGCAGTATTTT.

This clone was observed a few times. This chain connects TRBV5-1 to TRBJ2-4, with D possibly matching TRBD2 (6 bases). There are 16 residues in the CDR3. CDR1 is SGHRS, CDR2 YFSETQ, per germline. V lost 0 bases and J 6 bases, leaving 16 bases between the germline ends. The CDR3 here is CASSLESGDPINIQYF. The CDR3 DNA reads TGCGCCAGCAGCTTGGAGTCGGGGGACCCGATAAACATTCAGTACTTC.

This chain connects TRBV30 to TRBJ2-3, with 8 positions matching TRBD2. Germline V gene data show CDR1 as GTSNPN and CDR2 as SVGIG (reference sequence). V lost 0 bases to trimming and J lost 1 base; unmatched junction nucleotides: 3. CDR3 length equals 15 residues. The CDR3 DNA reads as TGTGCCTGGAGTGTTCGCGGGAGGCGCACAGATACGCAGTATTTT. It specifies CAWSVRGRRTDTQYF.

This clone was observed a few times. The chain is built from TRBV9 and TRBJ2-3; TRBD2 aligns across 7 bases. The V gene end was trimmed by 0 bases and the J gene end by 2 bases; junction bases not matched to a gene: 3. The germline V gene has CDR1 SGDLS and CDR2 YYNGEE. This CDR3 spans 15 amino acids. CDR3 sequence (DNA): TGTGCCAGCAGCGTAGTCGGGGGGACCACAGATACGCAGTATTTT. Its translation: CASSVVGGTTDTQYF.

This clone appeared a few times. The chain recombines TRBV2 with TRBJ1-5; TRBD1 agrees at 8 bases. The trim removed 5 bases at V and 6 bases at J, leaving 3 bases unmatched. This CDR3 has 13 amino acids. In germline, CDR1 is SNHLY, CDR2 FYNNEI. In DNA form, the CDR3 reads TGTGCCAGCAGTCCAGGGGGCGGTCAGCCCCAGCATTTT. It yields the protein CASSPGGGQPQHF.

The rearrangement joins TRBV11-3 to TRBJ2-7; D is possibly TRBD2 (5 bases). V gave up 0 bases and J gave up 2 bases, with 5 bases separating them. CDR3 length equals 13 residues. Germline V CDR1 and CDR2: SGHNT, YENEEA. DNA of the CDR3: TGTGCCAGCAGCTTAGAACTAGCCTACGAGCAGTACTTC. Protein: CASSLELAYEQYF.

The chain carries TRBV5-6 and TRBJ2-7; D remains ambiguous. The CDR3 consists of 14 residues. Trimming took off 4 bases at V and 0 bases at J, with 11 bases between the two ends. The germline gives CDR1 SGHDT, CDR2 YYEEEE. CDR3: CASSRTRLSYEQYF. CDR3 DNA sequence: TGTGCCAGCAGCCGCACCAGGCTCTCCTACGAGCAGTACTTC.